This T cell receptor beta chain was captured in a study of cytomegalovirus exposure and HLA in healthy donors. The PCR had 60 Vbeta and 13 Jbeta primers. Profiling relied on immunoSEQ multiplex PCR, and the TCRdb table lists in-frame clones only, not all of them. The sample lists some 130,000 clones, around 85% seen once, with roughly 1.8% in the top ten. The CDR3 length is 13 residues. Germline V gene lookup returns CDR1 MRHNA and CDR2 SNTAGT. V was cut by 3 bases and J by 2 bases, with 7 bases left in between. Note on this clone: Its antigen is as yet unknown.

Study-level findings and limits: The study reported that TCR beta sequences accurately predicted HLA-A and HLA-B alleles in most subjects. Follow-up analysis later connected one missense variant in DCLRE1C with trimming of TCR beta V- and J-genes.

All donors participated as healthy donors of bone marrow. The donors, nominally healthy at sampling, likely had unrecorded immune exposures. The sample was PBMCs. V is TRBV6-4 and J is TRBJ1-1; no clear D gene. The receptor was derived from a boy aged 10-17 years in good health and CMV-seronegative. The CDR3 DNA sequence: TGTGCCAGCAGTGATTCAGAAAACACTGAAGCTTTCTTT. This translates into CASSDSENTEAFF.